This T cell receptor (beta chain) was sequenced during a study of blood T cell repertoires in COVID-19. Turning to the study itself: There were acute and convalescent COVID-19 samples, and they came from the United States, Italy and Spain.

Original handling: Reference gene primer amplification gave estimated nucleated cell counts. Libraries were prepared by immunoSEQ multiplex PCR; TCRdb keeps only in-frame clonotypes and omits some of them. The V and J calls and clone size come from that table; D and trimming were worked out from the DNA. The table lists some 390,000 clones, 85% to 90% of them singletons. Ages ranged from 18 to 89 years, with residence in more than 20 US areas. Donors in Cohort 3 who had recovered were those with two negative PCRs, healthcare professional clearance, or resolution of their symptoms. The CDR3 length is 15 residues. V dropped 7 bases and J dropped 4 bases, with 17 bases sitting between them. Germline lookup yields CDR1 MGHRA and CDR2 YSYEKL.

The sequenced sample consisted of PBMCs or T cells enriched from blood (not recorded which). The clonotype originates from a man aged 25-45 years who had recovered from COVID-19. This sequence joins TRBV4-1 and TRBJ1-3, with D unresolved. DNA for the CDR3: TGCGCCAGCACTCAACATCCGGGATCCGGAAACACCATATATTTT. Amino acids: CASTQHPGSGNTIYF.